Shown below are 9 T cell receptor beta chains from a single sample sequenced in a study of shared T cell receptors in the human thymus. Assay: immunoSEQ multiplex PCR; the TCRdb copy retains only in-frame clones and omits some. The sample holds more than 550,000 clones, approximately 85% seen once. This same sample was also taken into another study, of human thymus T cells.

Sequences were obtained from thymocytes. All receptors derive from a girl in the first two years of life with a congenital heart defect.

The rearrangement uses TRBV19 and TRBJ1-1; D remains unclear. V gave up 5 bases and J gave up 3 bases, with 13 bases separating them. CDR1 LNHDA and CDR2 SQIVND come from the germline V gene (reference sequence). The CDR3 consists of 14 residues. CDR3 DNA: TGTGCCAGTAGTCGGGCGGAGGAGGACACTGAAGCTTTCTTT. Encoded protein: CASSRAEEDTEAFF.

A few counts support this clone. This sequence joins TRBV14 and TRBJ1-1, with D hard to call. Germline V CDR1 and CDR2: SGHDN, FVKESK. This CDR3 comprises 15 residues. Trimming left V 1 base short and J 1 base short, with 10 bases between. The CDR3 here is CASSQGIPENTEAFF. Here the CDR3 DNA reads TGTGCCAGCAGCCAAGGAATCCCAGAGAACACTGAAGCTTTCTTT.

The chain employs TRBV6-1 and TRBJ2-5, with 10 positions matching TRBD2. The CDR3 is 14 residues long. V dropped 9 bases and J dropped 0; count of bases not matched to a gene: 4. The germline V gene encodes CDR1 MNHNS and CDR2 SASEGT. The DNA for the CDR3 is TGTGCCAGGGGTAGCGGGGGGTACCAAGAGACCCAGTACTTC. Its translation: CARGSGGYQETQYF.

The J gene is TRBJ1-2, the V gene TRBV7-6; maybe TRBD1 (6 bases). In germline, CDR1 is SGHVS, CDR2 FNYEAQ. V shed 5 bases and J shed 3 bases, with 19 bases lying between them. This CDR3 contains 16 residues. CDR3 residues: CASSPNGGAGDYGYTF. The CDR3 region has the DNA TGTGCCAGCAGCCCGAACGGGGGGGCGGGCGACTATGGCTACACCTTC.

The rearrangement uses TRBV4-3 and TRBJ1-2; D is perhaps TRBD1 (6 bases). The V end lost 1 base, the J end lost 2 bases, and 11 bases lay between the germline ends. The germline V gene encodes CDR1 LGHNA and CDR2 YSLEER. There are 15 residues in the CDR3. CDR3 amino acids: CASSQVGQPNYGYTF. For the CDR3, the DNA is TGCGCCAGCAGCCAAGTAGGACAGCCGAACTATGGCTACACCTTC.

The chain carries TRBV7-9 and TRBJ1-4; D is undetermined. V dropped 1 base and J dropped 6 bases, with 12 bases sitting between them. Germline CDR1 and CDR2: SEHNR and FQNEAQ (reference sequence). There are 15 residues in the CDR3. In nucleotides, the CDR3 is TGTGCCAGCAGCTTAGTTTCGGTGCAGGATGAAAAACTGTTTTTT. Its translation: CASSLVSVQDEKLFF.

The rearrangement joins TRBV28 to TRBJ1-5; the match to TRBD1 covers 10 bases. The length of the CDR3 is 16 residues. From germline, CDR1 is MDHEN and CDR2 SYDVKM. V shed 7 bases and J 2 bases; nucleotides not matched to a gene: 8. CDR3 DNA: TGTGCCAGCACCGACTGGGACAGGGGAGGCAATCAGCCCCAGCATTTT. Its protein is CASTDWDRGGNQPQHF.

This rearrangement joins TRBV4-2 to TRBJ2-1, with D possibly TRBD2 on 5 matching bases. V dropped 1 base and J dropped 7 bases, with 17 bases sitting between them. There are 16 residues in the CDR3. Looked up from germline, CDR1 is LGHNA and CDR2 is YNFKEQ. CDR3 sequence: CASSQGVLGEGNEQFF. The CDR3 DNA reads TGTGCCAGCAGCCAAGGGGTACTGGGAGAGGGTAATGAGCAGTTCTTC.

V usage is TRBV28 and J usage is TRBJ1-5; D is undetermined. Germline CDR1 MDHEN, CDR2 SYDVKM. The V end lost 6 bases, the J end lost 5 bases, and 5 bases lay between the germline ends. CDR3 length: 11 residues. The CDR3 loop is CASSLYQPQHF. The DNA for the CDR3 is TGTGCCAGCAGCCTTTATCAGCCCCAGCATTTT.